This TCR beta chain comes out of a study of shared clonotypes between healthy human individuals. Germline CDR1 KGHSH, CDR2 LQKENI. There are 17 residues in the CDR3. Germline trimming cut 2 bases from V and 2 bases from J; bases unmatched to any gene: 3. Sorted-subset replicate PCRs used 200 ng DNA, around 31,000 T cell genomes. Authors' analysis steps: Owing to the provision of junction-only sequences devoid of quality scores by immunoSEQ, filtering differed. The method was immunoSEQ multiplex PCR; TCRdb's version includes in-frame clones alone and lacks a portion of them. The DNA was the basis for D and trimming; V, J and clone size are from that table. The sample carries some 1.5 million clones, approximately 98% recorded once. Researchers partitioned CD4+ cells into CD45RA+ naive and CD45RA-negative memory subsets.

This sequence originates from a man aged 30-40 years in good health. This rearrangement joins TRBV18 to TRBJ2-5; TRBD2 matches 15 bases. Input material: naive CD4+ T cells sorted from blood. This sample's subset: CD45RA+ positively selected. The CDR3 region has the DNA TGTGCCAGCTCACCAGGACTAGCGGGAGGGATACAAGAGACCCAGTACTTC. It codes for CASSPGLAGGIQETQYF.